Listed here is a single TCR beta chain. Its antigen is not identified. CDR1 and CDR2 (germline): MNHEY, SMNVEV (reference sequence). The CDR3 is 13 residues long. V was pared by 5 bases and J by 3 bases, with 11 bases between. These data belong to a study of T cell repertoires in cytomegalovirus infection. TCRdb recomputed calls from the reads with MiXCR, one row per CDR3 protein. The sample shows roughly 150,000 distinct CDR3 sequences, more than 30% of them seen only once. This sequence joins TRBV27 and TRBJ2-7; D gene ambiguous. The input for sequencing was CD8+ T cells from cultured PBMCs, taken from culture after CMV antigen stimulation. The receptor's source is a human donor in good health (CMV status not recorded). Some clones in this sample may be carry-over from other donors' samples. The CDR3 nucleotides read TGTGCCAGCAGTCCAGGAGTGGGCTACGAGCAGTACTTC. Amino acid sequence: CASSPGVGYEQYF.